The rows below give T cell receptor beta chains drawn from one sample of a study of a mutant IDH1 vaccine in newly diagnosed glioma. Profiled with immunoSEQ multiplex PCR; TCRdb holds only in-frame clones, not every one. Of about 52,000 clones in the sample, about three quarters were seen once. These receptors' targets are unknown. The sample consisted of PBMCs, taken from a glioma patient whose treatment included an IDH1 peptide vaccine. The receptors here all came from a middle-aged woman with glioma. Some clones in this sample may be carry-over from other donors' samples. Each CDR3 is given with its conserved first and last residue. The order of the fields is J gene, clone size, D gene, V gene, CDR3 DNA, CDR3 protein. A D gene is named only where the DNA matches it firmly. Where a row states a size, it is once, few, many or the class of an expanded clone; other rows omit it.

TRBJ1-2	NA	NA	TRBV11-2	TGTGCCAGCAGCTTAGGGGTCTATGGCTACACCTTC	CASSLGVYGYTF
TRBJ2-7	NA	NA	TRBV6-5	TGTGCCAGCGGGGACCACGAGCAGTACTTC	CASGDHEQYF
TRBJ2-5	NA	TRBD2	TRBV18	TGTGCCAGCTCATCCAGCTTACCGGGACTAGGAGAGACCCAGTACTTC	CASSSSLPGLGETQYF
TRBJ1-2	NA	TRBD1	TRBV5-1	TGCGCCAGCAGCTTAGGTGGGACAGGGGGCGCGAACTATGGCTACACCTTC	CASSLGGTGGANYGYTF
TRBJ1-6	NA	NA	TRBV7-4	TGTGCCAGCAGCTTAGACAGGCCGAGCTCCTATAATTCACCCCTCCACTTT	CASSLDRPSSYNSPLHF
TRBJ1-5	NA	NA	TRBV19	TGTGCCAGTAGTATAGGAGGCCTAAGCAATCAGCCCCAGCATTTT	CASSIGGLSNQPQHF
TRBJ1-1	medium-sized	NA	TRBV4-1	TGCGCCAGCAGCGGGTACACTGAAGCTTTCTTT	CASSGYTEAFF
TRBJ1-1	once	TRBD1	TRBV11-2	TGTGCCAGCAGCTTAACCCCCGGGACAGGGTCTGAAGCTTTCTTT	CASSLTPGTGSEAFF
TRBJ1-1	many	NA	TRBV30	TGTGCCTGGGTCACCTGGACTGAAGCTTTCTTT	CAWVTWTEAFF
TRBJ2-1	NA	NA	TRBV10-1	TGCGCCAGCAGTGAGTCCCCCTTTACTGGTGTTTACAATGAGCAGTTCTTC	CASSESPFTGVYNEQFF
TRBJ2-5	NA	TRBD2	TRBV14	TGTGCCAGCAGCCCCGCTAGCGGGGAGTACCAAGAGACCCAGTACTTC	CASSPASGEYQETQYF
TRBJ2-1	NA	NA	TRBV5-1	TGCGCCAGCAGCTTGGTAAGGGGTGTCCCCGGCAATGAGCAGTTCTTC	CASSLVRGVPGNEQFF
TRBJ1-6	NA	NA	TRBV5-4	TGTGCCAGCAGCTTGGCAGCGTTACGGGTCGGCGGAAATTCACCCCTCCACTTT	CASSLAALRVGGNSPLHF
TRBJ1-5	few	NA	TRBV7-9	TGTGCCAGCAGCCCGTTTGGTGGGAATAGCAATCAGCCCCAGCATTTT	CASSPFGGNSNQPQHF
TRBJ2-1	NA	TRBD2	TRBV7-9	TGTGCCAGCAGCTTAGGTAGCGGGGGGTACAATGAGCAGTTCTTC	CASSLGSGGYNEQFF
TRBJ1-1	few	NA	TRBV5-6	TGTGCCAGCAACCTAGGGACGAACACTGAAGCTTTCTTT	CASNLGTNTEAFF
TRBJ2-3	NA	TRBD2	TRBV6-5	TGTGCCAGCAGTTCTAGCGGGGCGGTGCAGTATTTT	CASSSSGAVQYF
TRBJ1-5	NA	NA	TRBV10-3	TGTGCCATCAGTGAGTCGGGGGGCGAATACCAGCCCCAGCATTTT	CAISESGGEYQPQHF
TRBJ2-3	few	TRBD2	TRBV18	TGTGCCAGCTCACCTCTAGCGGGGTCAACCTCAGATACGCAGTATTTT	CASSPLAGSTSDTQYF
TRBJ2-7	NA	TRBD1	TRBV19	TGTGCCAGTAGTAAGACAGGGTACGAGCAGTACTTC	CASSKTGYEQYF
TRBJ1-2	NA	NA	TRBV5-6	TGTGCCAGCAGCCCCATTGGTGCTAACTATGGCTACACCTTC	CASSPIGANYGYTF
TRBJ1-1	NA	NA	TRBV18	TGTGCCAGCTCACCACCTAGGGGAATCTCCACTGAAGCTTTCTTT	CASSPPRGISTEAFF
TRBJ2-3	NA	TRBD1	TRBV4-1	TGCGCCAGCAGCCAAGAAGGGACAGGAGATACGCAGTATTTT	CASSQEGTGDTQYF
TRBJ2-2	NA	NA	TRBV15	TGTGCCACCAGCCAAGGAAGGGGCTCCTTCCGGGAGCTGTTTTTT	CATSQGRGSFRELFF
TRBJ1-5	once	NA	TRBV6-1	TGTGCCAGCAGTGAACGCGTAACAATTAATCAGCCCCAGCATTTT	CASSERVTINQPQHF
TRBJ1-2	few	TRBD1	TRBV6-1	TGTGCCAGCATGTCGGAGACAGGGCGGGGCTACACCTTC	CASMSETGRGYTF
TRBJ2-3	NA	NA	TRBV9	TGTGCCAGCGCCGGCGTGGGGGTCCAGGATACGCAGTATTTT	CASAGVGVQDTQYF
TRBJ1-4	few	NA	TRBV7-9	TGTGCCAGCAGCTTCCCGCAGACAACTAATGAAAAACTGTTTTTT	CASSFPQTTNEKLFF
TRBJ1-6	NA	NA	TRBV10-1	TGCGCCAGCAGTGTGGACCTATATTCACCCCTCCACTTT	CASSVDLYSPLHF
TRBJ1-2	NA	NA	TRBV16	TGTGCCAGCAGCCGCCGGGACGGCAACTATGGCTACACCTTC	CASSRRDGNYGYTF
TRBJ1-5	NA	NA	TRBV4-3	TGCGCCAGCAGCCAAGATACGGATCAGCCCCAGCATTTT	CASSQDTDQPQHF
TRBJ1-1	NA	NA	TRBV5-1	TGCGCCAGCAGCCCCTGGGGGCAGTCGGCCACTGAAGCTTTCTTT	CASSPWGQSATEAFF
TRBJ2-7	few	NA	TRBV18	TGTGCCAGCTCACCTGACTCGGGACTCCACGAGCAGTACTTC	CASSPDSGLHEQYF
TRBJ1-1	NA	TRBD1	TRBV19	TGTGCCAGTAGTCCCGGGACAGGGGTTGAAGCTTTCTTT	CASSPGTGVEAFF
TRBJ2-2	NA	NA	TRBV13	TGTGCCAGCAGCCCCACCGGGGGAGGGGGGGGCAGAGAAACCGGGGAGCTGTTTTTT	CASSPTGGGGGRETGELFF
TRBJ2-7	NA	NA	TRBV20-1	TGCAGTGCTAGAGAGAACTACGAGCAGTACTTC	CSARENYEQYF
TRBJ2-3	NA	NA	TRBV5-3	TGTGCCAGAAGCCTTGAGTGGACAGAAGGAAGTACGACAGATACGCAGTATTTT	CARSLEWTEGSTTDTQYF
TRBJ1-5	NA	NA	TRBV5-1	TGCGCCAGCAGCTTGGGTCCTGCGGGTAGCAATCAGCCCCAGCATTTT	CASSLGPAGSNQPQHF
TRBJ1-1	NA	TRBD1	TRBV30	TGTGCCTGGAGTAACAGGGGAGGTTTAAGAAACACTGAAGCTTTCTTT	CAWSNRGGLRNTEAFF
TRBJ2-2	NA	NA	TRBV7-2	TGTGCCAGCAGCTTGGGGGGGCACACCGGGGAGCTGTTTTTT	CASSLGGHTGELFF
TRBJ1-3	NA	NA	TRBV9	TGTGCCAGCACGTTGGGGCTGGAAGTAAGCACCATATATTTT	CASTLGLEVSTIYF
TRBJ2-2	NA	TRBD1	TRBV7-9	TGTGCCAGCAGCCCAGGCGGGACAGGATCCACCGGGGAGCTGTTTTTT	CASSPGGTGSTGELFF
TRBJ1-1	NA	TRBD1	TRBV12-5	TGTGCTAGTGGTCGAGGGCGGGGGACAGCGAACACTGAAGCTTTCTTT	CASGRGRGTANTEAFF
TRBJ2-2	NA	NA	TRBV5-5	TGTGCCAGCAGCTTGGTAGGGTCCAACACCGGGGAGCTGTTTTTT	CASSLVGSNTGELFF
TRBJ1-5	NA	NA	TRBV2	TGTGCCAGCAGTGATTATACAGACAATCAGCCCCAGCATTTT	CASSDYTDNQPQHF
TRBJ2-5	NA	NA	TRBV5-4	TGTGCCAGCAGCTTGAAGGGGACGGAGACCCAGTACTTC	CASSLKGTETQYF
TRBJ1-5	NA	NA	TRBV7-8	TGTGCCAGCATGTCAGGAGTCGGCAATCAGCCCCAGCATTTT	CASMSGVGNQPQHF
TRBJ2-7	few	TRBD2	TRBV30	TGTGCCTGGGCCCCTGGCGGGGGGTGGGAGCAGTACTTC	CAWAPGGGWEQYF
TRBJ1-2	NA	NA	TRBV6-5	TGTGCCAGCAGTGGACAGACCACTAACTATGGCTACACCTTC	CASSGQTTNYGYTF
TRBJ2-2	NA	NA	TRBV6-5	TGTGCCAGCAGTTACTCCCGGGCCGGGGAGCTGTTTTTT	CASSYSRAGELFF